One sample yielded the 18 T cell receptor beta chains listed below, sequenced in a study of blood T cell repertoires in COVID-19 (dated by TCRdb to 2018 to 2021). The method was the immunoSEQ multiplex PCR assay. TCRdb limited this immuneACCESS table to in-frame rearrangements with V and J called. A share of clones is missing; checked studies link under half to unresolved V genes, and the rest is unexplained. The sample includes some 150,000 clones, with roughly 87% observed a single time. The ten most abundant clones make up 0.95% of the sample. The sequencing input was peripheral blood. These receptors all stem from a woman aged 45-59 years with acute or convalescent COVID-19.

CDR3 DNA: TGTGCCAGCAGTTCGAAAGCGGGTCCCGGGAGTACCACAGATACGCAGTATTTT. Its protein product is CASSSKAGPGSTTDTQYF. The V call is TRBV13, the J call TRBJ2-3, with D maybe TRBD2 (6 bases). The length of the CDR3 is 18 residues. The germline gives CDR1 PRHDT, CDR2 FYEKMQ (reference sequence). Trimming removed 6 bases at V and 2 bases at J, with 24 bases between.

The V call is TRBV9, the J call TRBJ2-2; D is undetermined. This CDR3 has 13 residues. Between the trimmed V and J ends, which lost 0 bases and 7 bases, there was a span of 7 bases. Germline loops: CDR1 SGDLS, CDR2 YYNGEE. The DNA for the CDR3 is TGTGCCAGCAGCGTAGAGAGGAGCGGGGAGCTGTTTTTT. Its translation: CASSVERSGELFF.

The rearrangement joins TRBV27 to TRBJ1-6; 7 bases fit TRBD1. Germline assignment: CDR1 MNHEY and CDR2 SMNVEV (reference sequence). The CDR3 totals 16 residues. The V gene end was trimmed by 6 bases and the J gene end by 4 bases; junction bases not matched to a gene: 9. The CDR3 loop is CASRAWTGPYNSPLHF. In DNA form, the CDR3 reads TGTGCCAGCAGGGCCTGGACAGGTCCGTATAATTCACCCCTCCACTTT.

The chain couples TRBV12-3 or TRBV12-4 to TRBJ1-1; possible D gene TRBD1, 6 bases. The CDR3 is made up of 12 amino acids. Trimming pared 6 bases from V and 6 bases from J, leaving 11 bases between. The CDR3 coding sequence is TGTGCCAGCAGATCAGGGGTGGCTGAAGCTTTCTTT. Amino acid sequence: CASRSGVAEAFF.

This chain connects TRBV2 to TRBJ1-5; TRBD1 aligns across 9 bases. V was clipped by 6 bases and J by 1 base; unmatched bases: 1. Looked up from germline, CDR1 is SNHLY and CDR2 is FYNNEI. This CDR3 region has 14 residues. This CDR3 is CASRGTGSNQPQHF. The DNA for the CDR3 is TGTGCCAGCAGAGGGACAGGGAGCAATCAGCCCCAGCATTTT.

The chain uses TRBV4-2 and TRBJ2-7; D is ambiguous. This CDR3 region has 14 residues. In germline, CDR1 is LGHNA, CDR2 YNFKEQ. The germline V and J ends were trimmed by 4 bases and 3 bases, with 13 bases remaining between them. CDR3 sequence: CASSRVGSLYEQYF. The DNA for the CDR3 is TGTGCCAGCAGCCGAGTGGGCTCACTCTACGAGCAGTACTTC.

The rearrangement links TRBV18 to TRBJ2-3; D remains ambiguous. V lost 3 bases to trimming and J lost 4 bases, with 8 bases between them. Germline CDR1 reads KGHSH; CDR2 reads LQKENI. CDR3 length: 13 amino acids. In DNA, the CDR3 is TGTGCCAGCTCACCCGCAGTGCCAGATACGCAGTATTTT. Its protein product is CASSPAVPDTQYF.

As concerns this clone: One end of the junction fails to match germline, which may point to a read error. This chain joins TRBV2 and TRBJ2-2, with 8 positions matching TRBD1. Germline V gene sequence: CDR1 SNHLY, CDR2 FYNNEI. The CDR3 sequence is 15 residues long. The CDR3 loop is CANSENGQGYGELFF. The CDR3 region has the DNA TGTGCCAACAGTGAAAACGGACAGGGCTACGGGGAGCTGTTTTTT. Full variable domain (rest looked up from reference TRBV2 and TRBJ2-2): EPEVTQTPSHQVTQMGQEVILRCVPISNHLYFYWYRQILGQKVEFLVSFYNNEISEKSEIFDDQFSVERPDGSNFTLKIRSTKLEDSAMYFCANSENGQGYGELFFGEGSRLTVL.

CDR3 in DNA: TGTGCCAGCAGCTGGAGTAGCGGGATCTCAGATACGCAGTATTTT. This sequence encodes CASSWSSGISDTQYF. The chain has TRBV7-3 and TRBJ2-3, with TRBD2 identical over 8 bases. Looked up from germline, CDR1 is SGHTA and CDR2 is FQGTGA. The V segment lost 4 bases and the J segment 4 bases; nucleotides outside the gene matches: 7. The CDR3 consists of 15 residues.

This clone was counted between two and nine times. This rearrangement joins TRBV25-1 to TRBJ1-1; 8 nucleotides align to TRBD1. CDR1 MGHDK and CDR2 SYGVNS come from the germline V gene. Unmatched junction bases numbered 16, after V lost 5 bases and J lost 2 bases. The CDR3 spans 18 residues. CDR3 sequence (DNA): TGTGCCAGCAGTTGGAACCCGGGACAGGACACCCCTAACACTGAAGCTTTCTTT. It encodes CASSWNPGQDTPNTEAFF. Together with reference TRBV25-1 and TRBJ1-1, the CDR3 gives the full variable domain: EADIYQTPRYLVIGTGKKITLECSQTMGHDKMYWYQQDPGMELHLIHYSYGVNSTEKGDLSSESTVSRIRTEHFPLTLESARPSHTSQYLCASSWNPGQDTPNTEAFFGQGTRLTVV.

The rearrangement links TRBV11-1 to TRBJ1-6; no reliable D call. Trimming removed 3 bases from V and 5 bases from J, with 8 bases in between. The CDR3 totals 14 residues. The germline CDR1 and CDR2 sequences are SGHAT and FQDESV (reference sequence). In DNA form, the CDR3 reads TGTGCCAGCAGCTTGACTGGCAATAATTCACCCCTCCACTTT. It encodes CASSLTGNNSPLHF.

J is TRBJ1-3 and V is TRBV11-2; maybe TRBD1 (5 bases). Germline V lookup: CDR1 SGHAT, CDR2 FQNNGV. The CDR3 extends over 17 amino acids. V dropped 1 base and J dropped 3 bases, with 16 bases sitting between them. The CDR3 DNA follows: TGTGCCAGCAGCTTAGGACAGTCAGCTTTTAGTGGAAACACCATATATTTT. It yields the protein CASSLGQSAFSGNTIYF.

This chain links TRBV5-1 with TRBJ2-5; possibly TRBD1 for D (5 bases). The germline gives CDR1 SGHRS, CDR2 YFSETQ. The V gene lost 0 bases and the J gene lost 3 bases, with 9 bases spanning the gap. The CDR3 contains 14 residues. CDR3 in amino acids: CASSLGGAEETQYF. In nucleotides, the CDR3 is TGCGCCAGCAGCTTGGGGGGCGCCGAAGAGACCCAGTACTTC.

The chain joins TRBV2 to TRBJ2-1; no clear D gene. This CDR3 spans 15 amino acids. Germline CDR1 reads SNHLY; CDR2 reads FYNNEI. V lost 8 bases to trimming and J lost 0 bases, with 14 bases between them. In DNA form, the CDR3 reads TGTGCCAGCGGCACAATACAAAGCTCCTACAATGAGCAGTTCTTC. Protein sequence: CASGTIQSSYNEQFF.

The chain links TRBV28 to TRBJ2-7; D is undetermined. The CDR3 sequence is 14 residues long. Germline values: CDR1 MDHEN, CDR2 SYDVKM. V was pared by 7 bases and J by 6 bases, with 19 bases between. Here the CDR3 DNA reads TGTGCCAGCAAACCTTTGAATGTGGTCGGCGAGCAGTACTTC. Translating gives CASKPLNVVGEQYF.

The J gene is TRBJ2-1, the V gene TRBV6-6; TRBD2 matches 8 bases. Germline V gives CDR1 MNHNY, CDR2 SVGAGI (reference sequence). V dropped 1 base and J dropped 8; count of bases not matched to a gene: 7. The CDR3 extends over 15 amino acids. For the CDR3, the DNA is TGTGCCAGCAGTTACTTCGGACTAGCTGGCGATGAGCAGTTCTTC. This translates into CASSYFGLAGDEQFF.

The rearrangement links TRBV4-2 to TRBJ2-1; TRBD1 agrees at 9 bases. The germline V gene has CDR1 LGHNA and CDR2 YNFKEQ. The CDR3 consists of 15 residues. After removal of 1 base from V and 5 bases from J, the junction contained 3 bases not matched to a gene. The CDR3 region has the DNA TGTGCCAGCAGCCAAGGGGACAGGGATCACAATGAGCAGTTCTTC. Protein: CASSQGDRDHNEQFF.

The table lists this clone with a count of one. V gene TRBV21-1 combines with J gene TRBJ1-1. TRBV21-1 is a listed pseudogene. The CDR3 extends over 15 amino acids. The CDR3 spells CASSKWPVGDTEAFF. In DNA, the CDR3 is TGTGCCAGCAGCAAATGGCCGGTCGGGGACACTGAAGCTTTCTTT.